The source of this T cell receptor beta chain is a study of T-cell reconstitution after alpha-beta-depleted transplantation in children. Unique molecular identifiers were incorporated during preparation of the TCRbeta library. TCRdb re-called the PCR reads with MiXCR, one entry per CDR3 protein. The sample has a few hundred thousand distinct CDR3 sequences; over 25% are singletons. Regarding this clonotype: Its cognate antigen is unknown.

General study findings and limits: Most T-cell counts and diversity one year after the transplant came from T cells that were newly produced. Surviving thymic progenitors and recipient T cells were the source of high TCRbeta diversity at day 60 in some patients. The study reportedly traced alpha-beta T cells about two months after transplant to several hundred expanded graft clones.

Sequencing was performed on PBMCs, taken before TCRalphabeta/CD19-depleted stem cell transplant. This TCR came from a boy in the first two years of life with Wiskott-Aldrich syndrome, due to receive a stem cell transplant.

The CDR3 here is CASSLSFYNEQFF. CDR3 in DNA: TGTGCCAGCAGTTTATCTTTTTACAATGAGCAGTTCTTC. The chain uses TRBV27 and TRBJ2-1; D is ambiguous. The CDR3 runs 13 residues. V lost 0 bases and J 4 bases, leaving 4 bases between the germline ends. Germline V lookup: CDR1 MNHEY, CDR2 SMNVEV (reference sequence).